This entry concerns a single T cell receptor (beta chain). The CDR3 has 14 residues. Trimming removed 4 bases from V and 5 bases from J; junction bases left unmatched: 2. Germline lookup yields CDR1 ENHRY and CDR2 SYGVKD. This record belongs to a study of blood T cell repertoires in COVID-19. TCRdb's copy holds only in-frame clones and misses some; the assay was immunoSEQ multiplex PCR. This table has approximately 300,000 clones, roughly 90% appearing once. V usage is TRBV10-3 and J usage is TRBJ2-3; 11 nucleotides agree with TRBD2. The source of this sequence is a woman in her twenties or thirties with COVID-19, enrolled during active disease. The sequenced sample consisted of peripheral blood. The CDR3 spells CAISAGTSGDTQYF. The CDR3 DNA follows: TGTGCCATCAGTGCCGGGACTAGCGGAGATACGCAGTATTTT.